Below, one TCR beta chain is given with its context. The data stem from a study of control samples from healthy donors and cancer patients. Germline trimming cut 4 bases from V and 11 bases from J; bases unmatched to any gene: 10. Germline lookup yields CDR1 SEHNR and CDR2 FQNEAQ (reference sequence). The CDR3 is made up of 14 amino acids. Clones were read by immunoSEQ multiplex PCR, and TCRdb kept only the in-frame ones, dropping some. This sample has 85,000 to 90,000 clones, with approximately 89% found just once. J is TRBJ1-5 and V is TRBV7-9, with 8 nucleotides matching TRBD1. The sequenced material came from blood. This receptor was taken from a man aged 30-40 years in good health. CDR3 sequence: CASSSGQGLKAQHF. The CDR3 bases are TGTGCCAGCAGCTCTGGACAGGGACTTAAGGCCCAGCATTTT. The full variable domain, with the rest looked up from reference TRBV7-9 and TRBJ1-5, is DTGVSQNPRHKITKRGQNVTFRCDPISEHNRLYWYRQTLGQGPEFLTYFQNEAQLEKSRLLSDRFSAERPKGSFSTLEIQRTEQGDSAMYLCASSSGQGLKAQHFGDGTRLSIL.